Listed here are 22 T cell receptor beta chains from one sample, sequenced in a study of T cells in Graves' hyperthyroidism and ophthalmopathy. Amplified regions were TCR beta CDR3 sequences from RNA transcripts. TCR CDR3 regions were first amplified by RT-PCR with HTBI primers. TCRdb independently ran MiXCR on the multiplex PCR reads; one entry per CDR3 protein. The sample yields a few hundred thousand distinct CDR3 sequences, roughly 15% seen once. Sequenced sample: blood. Receptor source: a woman younger than 35 with Graves' hyperthyroidism.

This clonotype was recorded many times. V usage is TRBV6-5 and J usage is TRBJ2-3; D may match TRBD1 or TRBD2 (5 bases each). The CDR3 is 15 residues long. Trimming pared 2 bases from V and 4 bases from J, leaving 13 bases between. Germline-derived CDR1 and CDR2 are MNHEY and SVGAGI. Here the CDR3 reads CASSYRGMGADTQYF. CDR3 nucleotides: TGTGCCAGCAGTTACCGGGGTATGGGGGCAGATACGCAGTATTTT.

This clonotype was counted ten times or more. The chain uses TRBV5-5 and TRBJ2-4; D gene unclear. V dropped 2 bases and J dropped 3 bases, with 3 bases sitting between them. The CDR3 runs to 12 residues. Germline CDR1 is SGHKS and CDR2 is YYEKEE (reference sequence). CDR3 sequence: CASSFGKNIQYF. The DNA for the CDR3 is TGTGCCAGCAGCTTTGGCAAAAACATTCAGTACTTC.

In its sample, this clonotype was seen many times. The V and J genes are TRBV10-2 and TRBJ2-5; 8 positions match TRBD2. This CDR3 is built from 15 residues. The germline V gene encodes CDR1 WSHSY and CDR2 SAAADI. The V gene end was trimmed by 3 bases and the J gene end by 5 bases; junction bases not matched to a gene: 8. The CDR3 coding sequence is TGCGCCAGCAGTGATCGGGCGGGAGGACGGGAGACCCAGTACTTC. Residues: CASSDRAGGRETQYF.

This clonotype was seen a few times. The rearrangement joins TRBV20-1 to TRBJ1-4; tentative D call: TRBD1 (5 bases). This CDR3 is built from 15 residues. CDR1 and CDR2 (germline): DFQATT, SNEGSKA (reference sequence). V gave up 3 bases and J gave up 7 bases, with 18 bases separating them. CDR3 DNA: TGCAGTGCTAGCGAATGGGACCTCGGTATTGAAAAACTGTTTTTT. Amino acids: CSASEWDLGIEKLFF.

This clonotype has ten or more counts. The chain couples TRBV25-1 to TRBJ1-2; D might be TRBD1 (5 bases). Trimming cost V 8 bases and J 5 bases, with 15 bases left between them. This CDR3 region has 13 residues. Germline CDR1 and CDR2: MGHDK and SYGVNS. This chain's CDR3 is CASEGRGVYGYTF. The CDR3 DNA reads as TGTGCCAGCGAGGGACGAGGAGTGTATGGCTACACCTTC.

The table lists this clonotype with many counts. The V gene is TRBV7-9, the J gene TRBJ2-7; tentative D call: TRBD1 (6 bases). The CDR3 loop spans 14 amino acids. Germline V gene lookup returns CDR1 SEHNR and CDR2 FQNEAQ (reference sequence). With 3 bases removed from V and 0 bases from J, the gap between germline ends came to 9 bases. The CDR3 DNA is TGTGCCAGCAGCTTGGACAGCGGCTCCTACGAGCAGTACTTC. Encoded protein: CASSLDSGSYEQYF.

A few counts support this clonotype. This chain connects TRBV7-2 to TRBJ2-5, with D possibly being TRBD1 (6 bases). The germline V gene has CDR1 SGHTA and CDR2 FQGNSA. CDR3 length: 15 residues. Deletions cut 1 base from V and 5 bases from J, with 14 bases between. CDR3 sequence: CASSLEQGYRETQYF. The CDR3 DNA is TGTGCCAGCAGCTTAGAGCAGGGGTATAGGGAGACCCAGTACTTC.

In its sample, this clonotype was seen many times. V usage is TRBV20-1 and J usage is TRBJ1-5; 9 bases agree with TRBD1. V was clipped by 0 bases and J by 0 bases; unmatched bases: 9. The CDR3 spans 18 residues. Germline assignment: CDR1 DFQATT and CDR2 SNEGSKA (reference sequence). The chain's CDR3 is CSARDRGQGVYSNQPQHF. CDR3 bases: TGCAGTGCTAGAGATCGGGGACAGGGAGTGTATAGCAATCAGCCCCAGCATTTT.

This clonotype was observed many times. V and J are TRBV28 and TRBJ2-7; a possible D gene is TRBD2 (5 bases). The CDR3 loop spans 15 amino acids. The V and J ends lost 4 bases and 3 bases respectively, with 16 bases between them. Germline CDR1 and CDR2: MDHEN and SYDVKM. The CDR3 nucleotides are TGTGCCAGCAGTTCGTCCGTAGCGTTGCGCTACGAGCAGTACTTC. Its translation: CASSSSVALRYEQYF.

This clonotype was detected ten times or more. The gene calls are TRBV20-1 and TRBJ2-1, with 8 bases that match TRBD2. Germline V CDR1 and CDR2: DFQATT, SNEGSKA (reference sequence). CDR3 length: 14 amino acids. V was clipped by 0 bases and J by 7 bases; unmatched bases: 5. The CDR3 region has the DNA TGCAGTGCTAGAGATCGGACTAGCTATAATGAGCAGTTCTTC. Its protein is CSARDRTSYNEQFF.

This clonotype has at least ten counts. The J gene is TRBJ2-3, the V gene TRBV11-2; perhaps TRBD1 as D (5 bases). The length of the CDR3 is 16 residues. V gave up 1 base and J gave up 0 bases, with 11 bases separating them. Per the germline V gene, CDR1 is SGHAT and CDR2 is FQNNGV. The CDR3: CASSLGQPSSTDTQYF. CDR3 coding DNA: TGTGCCAGCAGCTTAGGACAGCCCTCTAGCACAGATACGCAGTATTTT.

This clonotype was observed a handful of times. The chain recombines TRBV9 with TRBJ2-7; TRBD2 aligns across 11 bases. The CDR3 has 20 amino acids. V lost 4 bases to trimming and J lost 4 bases; unmatched junction nucleotides: 22. Looked up from germline, CDR1 is SGDLS and CDR2 is YYNGEE. CDR3 amino acids: CASSPKPPELAGVTMYEQYF. The CDR3 DNA reads as TGTGCCAGCAGCCCCAAGCCTCCGGAACTAGCGGGAGTAACTATGTACGAGCAGTACTTC.

Many counts were recorded for this clonotype. The V gene is TRBV7-2, the J gene TRBJ1-4; 9 bases align to TRBD1. V dropped 5 bases and J dropped 12; count of bases not matched to a gene: 10. The CDR3 extends over 14 amino acids. The germline V gene has CDR1 SGHTA and CDR2 FQGNSA. Here the CDR3 DNA reads TGTGCCAGCAGCCCGGGACAGGGAGTTGAGCAACTGTTTTTT. It specifies CASSPGQGVEQLFF.

In its sample, this clonotype was seen many times. CDR3 sequence: CASGWDAAGTQYF. Here the CDR3 DNA reads TGTGCCAGCGGCTGGGACGCCGCCGGTACACAGTACTTC. The chain combines TRBV2 with TRBJ2-7, with D perhaps matching TRBD1 or TRBD2 (5 bases each). The CDR3 has 13 amino acids. From germline, CDR1 is SNHLY and CDR2 FYNNEI. Trimming removed 8 bases from V and 10 bases from J, with 21 bases in between.

In this sample, this clonotype turned up many times. This chain joins TRBV7-6 and TRBJ2-1; TRBD2 agrees at 11 bases. The CDR3 covers 17 residues. V shed 2 bases and J 11 bases; nucleotides not matched to a gene: 14. CDR1 and CDR2 from the germline V gene are SGHVS and FNYEAQ. CDR3 protein: CASSLNPPGLADPQQFF. In nucleotides, the CDR3 is TGTGCCAGCAGCTTAAATCCTCCGGGACTAGCGGACCCGCAGCAGTTCTTC.

This clonotype was observed a single time. The chain's CDR3 is CAISESIRQGNQPQHF. CDR3 nucleotides: TGTGCCATCAGTGAGTCGATTAGACAGGGCAATCAGCCCCAGCATTTT. This sequence joins TRBV10-3 and TRBJ1-5; the D gene is possibly TRBD1 (6 bases). Per the germline V gene, CDR1 is ENHRY and CDR2 is SYGVKD. V was clipped by 0 bases and J by 2 bases, with 11 bases between them. The CDR3 totals 16 residues.

This chain joins TRBV4-3 and TRBJ1-2, with D perhaps TRBD1 (6 bases). The germline V gene has CDR1 LGHNA and CDR2 YSLEER. This CDR3 spans 16 amino acids. The germline V and J ends were trimmed by 6 bases and 1 base, with 18 bases remaining between them. The CDR3 DNA reads TGCGCCAGCAGACCTACCTCGCACAGGGTTAACTATGGCTACACCTTC. Residues: CASRPTSHRVNYGYTF.

This clonotype showed up just a few times. This chain joins TRBV9 and TRBJ1-1; tentatively, D is TRBD1 (5 bases). Germline lookup yields CDR1 SGDLS and CDR2 YYNGEE. The CDR3 is 14 residues long. The ends were cut back, 4 bases at V and 1 base at J, with 11 bases in the middle. The CDR3 coding sequence is TGTGCCAGCAGCTGGGGGATAGGGAACACTGAAGCTTTCTTT. It is translated as CASSWGIGNTEAFF.

This clonotype came up many times. V and J are TRBV28 and TRBJ2-2; D gene unclear. The CDR3 is made up of 12 amino acids. Looked up from germline, CDR1 is MDHEN and CDR2 is SYDVKM. The V end lost 5 bases, the J end lost 7 bases, and 8 bases lay between the germline ends. The CDR3 spells CASSRWGGELFF. In DNA form, the CDR3 reads TGTGCCAGCAGTCGCTGGGGCGGGGAGCTGTTTTTT.

This clonotype was found many times. The V call is TRBV9, the J call TRBJ2-3; D unclear. Germline CDR1 SGDLS, CDR2 YYNGEE. V lost 3 bases and J 4 bases, leaving 15 bases between the germline ends. The CDR3 extends over 15 amino acids. Here the CDR3 reads CASSGYLSAPDTQYF. The CDR3 DNA reads TGTGCCAGCAGCGGCTATTTGAGTGCCCCAGATACGCAGTATTTT.

This clonotype was found a few times. The CDR3 protein is CASSLRATGILLYNEQFF. In nucleotides, the CDR3 is TGTGCCAGCAGCTTAAGAGCGACAGGAATCCTTCTATACAATGAGCAGTTCTTC. This chain connects TRBV7-3 to TRBJ2-1; perhaps TRBD1 as D (6 bases). This CDR3 has 18 amino acids. V was shortened by 1 base and J by 4 bases, with 20 bases between the two germline ends. Germline V gene sequence: CDR1 SGHTA, CDR2 FQGTGA.

Ten or more counts support this clonotype. The gene calls are TRBV27 and TRBJ2-7, with D tentatively TRBD2 (6 bases). The V and J ends lost 5 bases and 0 bases respectively, with 14 bases between them. CDR1 MNHEY and CDR2 SMNVEV come from the germline V gene (reference sequence). The length of the CDR3 is 15 residues. In DNA, the CDR3 is TGTGCCAGCAGTCCGATCGCGGGAAACTCCTACGAGCAGTACTTC. It encodes CASSPIAGNSYEQYF.